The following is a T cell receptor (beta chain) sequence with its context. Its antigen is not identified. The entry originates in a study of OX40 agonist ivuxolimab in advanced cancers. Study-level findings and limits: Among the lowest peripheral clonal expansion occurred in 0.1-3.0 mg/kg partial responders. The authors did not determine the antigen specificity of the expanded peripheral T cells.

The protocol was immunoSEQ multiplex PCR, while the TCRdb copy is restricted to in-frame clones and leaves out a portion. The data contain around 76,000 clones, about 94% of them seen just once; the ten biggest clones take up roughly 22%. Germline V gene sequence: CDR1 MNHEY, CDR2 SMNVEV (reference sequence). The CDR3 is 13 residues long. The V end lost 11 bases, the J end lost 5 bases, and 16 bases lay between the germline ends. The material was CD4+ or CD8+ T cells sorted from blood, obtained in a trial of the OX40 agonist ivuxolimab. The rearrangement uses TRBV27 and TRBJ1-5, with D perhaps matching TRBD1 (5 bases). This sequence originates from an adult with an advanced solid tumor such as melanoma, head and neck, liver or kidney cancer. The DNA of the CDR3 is TGTGCCGCGTGGGCTGGGGGTTATCAGCCCCAGCATTTT. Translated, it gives CAAWAGGYQPQHF.